A selection of T cell receptor beta chains follows, all from one sample in a study of T cell responses to AZD1222 COVID-19 vaccine. The data were produced by immunoSEQ multiplex PCR, yet TCRdb's version contains in-frame clones alone and is incomplete. This sample yields about 81,000 clones, of which about 91% are seen a single time; around 8% belongs to the top ten. Sequences were derived from peripheral blood, sampled 28 days after the second AZD1222 dose. The source is an adult who received the AZD1222 COVID-19 vaccine. CDR3s include the opening cysteine and the closing phenylalanine or tryptophan. The D gene is left open where the match is weak. Expanded clones are given a class, and other clones once, few, many or no size at all.

>.|TRBJ2-7|TRBV4-2|TRBD2
CASSQDLLAGAEQYF
TGTGCCAGCAGCCAAGATTTGCTAGCGGGAGCGGAGCAGTACTTC
>.|TRBJ2-1|TRBV30|TRBD2
CAWRASGSQGQFF
TGTGCCTGGAGGGCTAGCGGGAGTCAGGGGCAGTTCTTC
>.|TRBJ1-2|TRBV6-2/TRBV6-3|TRBD1
CASSRDRLYGYTF
TGTGCCAGCAGCCGGGACAGGCTCTATGGCTACACCTTC
>once|TRBJ2-1|TRBV4-1|.
CASSSPVPGVYNEQFF
TGCGCCAGCAGCTCCCCCGTGCCAGGGGTGTACAATGAGCAGTTCTTC
>once|TRBJ2-2|TRBV24-1|.
CATSPGTGELFF
TGTGCCACCAGCCCTGGGACCGGGGAGCTGTTTTTT
>.|TRBJ2-7|TRBV5-1|TRBD2
CASSLTGTSGTASEQYF
TGCGCCAGCAGCTTAACCGGGACTAGCGGGACTGCTTCCGAGCAGTACTTC
>.|TRBJ1-2|TRBV7-2|.
CASSLNRGVKDTF
TGTGCCAGCAGCTTAAATAGGGGTGTTAAGGACACCTTC
>.|TRBJ1-5|TRBV18|.
CASSPGTDNQPQHF
TGTGCCAGCTCACCAGGGACGGATAATCAGCCCCAGCATTTT
>.|TRBJ1-2|TRBV18|TRBD1
CASSPSRGQSYGYTF
TGTGCCAGCTCACCGAGCAGGGGGCAAAGCTATGGCTACACCTTC
>.|TRBJ1-3|TRBV11-2|.
CASSLGFLAVDTIYF
TGTGCCAGCAGCTTAGGTTTCTTAGCAGTTGACACCATATATTTT
>.|TRBJ2-1|TRBV7-9|TRBD2
CASSLGLANEQFF
TGTGCCAGCAGCTTGGGACTAGCGAATGAGCAGTTCTTC
>.|TRBJ2-7|TRBV19|.
CASSIAAGLTYEQYF
TGTGCCAGTAGTATAGCGGCGGGATTGACCTACGAGCAGTACTTC
>.|TRBJ1-1|TRBV3-1/TRBV3-2|.
CASSHRAGPNTEAFF
TGTGCCAGCAGCCACCGGGCAGGACCGAACACTGAAGCTTTCTTT
>.|TRBJ1-1|TRBV30|TRBD1
CAWSASGGTEAFF
TGTGCCTGGAGTGCTTCAGGGGGCACTGAAGCTTTCTTT